A single sample is the source of the 23 T cell receptor beta chains below, sequenced in a study of T-cell memory formation after mild COVID-19. TCRdb ran MiXCR on the 5' RACE reads and lists one entry per CDR3 protein. Of about 210,000 distinct CDR3 sequences in the sample, roughly a tenth were seen once. The specimen sequenced was PBMCs or a T cell subset sorted from them (not recorded which). These receptors all stem from a man aged 18 to 35 who had mild COVID-19 (a few samples of this study predate the infection). Cell type and time point are not known.

The chain recombines TRBV10-3 with TRBJ1-2; D remains ambiguous. The germline CDR1 and CDR2 sequences are ENHRY and SYGVKD. This CDR3 contains 14 residues. V was shortened by 8 bases and J by 2 bases, with 15 bases between the two germline ends. CDR3: CAIGRSPANYGYTF. In nucleotides, the CDR3 is TGTGCCATCGGACGGTCTCCGGCGAACTATGGCTACACCTTC.

The CDR3 protein is CASSLGVVAEAFF. The CDR3 DNA reads TGCGCCAGCAGCTTGGGGGTTGTCGCTGAAGCTTTCTTT. V gene TRBV5-1 combines with J gene TRBJ1-1, with D uncertain. The CDR3 is made up of 13 amino acids. Per the germline V gene, CDR1 is SGHRS and CDR2 is YFSETQ. Trimming shortened V by 0 bases and J by 6 bases, and 9 bases separated the two germline ends.

The chain carries TRBV5-6 and TRBJ1-1, with D perhaps matching TRBD1 (5 bases). Germline lookup yields CDR1 SGHDT and CDR2 YYEEEE. The V and J ends lost 0 bases and 6 bases respectively, with 21 bases between them. The CDR3 spans 17 residues. Here the CDR3 DNA reads TGTGCCAGCAGCTTGGTCGGCAGGGAAAGGGGAAACCCTGAAGCTTTCTTT. Translation gives CASSLVGRERGNPEAFF.

The rearrangement joins TRBV4-3 to TRBJ2-5; D gene ambiguous. From germline, CDR1 is LGHNA and CDR2 YSLEER. V lost 3 bases to trimming and J lost 7 bases, with 9 bases between them. There are 12 residues in the CDR3. The CDR3 sequence is CASSHQGGTQYF. The CDR3 nucleotides read TGCGCCAGCAGCCATCAAGGTGGGACCCAGTACTTC.

This chain uses TRBV24-1 with TRBJ2-3, with D possibly being TRBD2 (5 bases). Germline assignment: CDR1 KGHDR and CDR2 SFDVKD. The CDR3 spans 11 residues. Trimming shortened V by 9 bases and J by 6 bases, and 9 bases separated the two germline ends. The DNA of the CDR3 is TGTGCCACCGGGGAGCGGGATACGCAGTATTTT. The encoded protein is CATGERDTQYF.

The sample holds a few counts of this clonotype. The chain couples TRBV29-1 to TRBJ2-1; D not resolved. V lost 0 bases, J lost 10 bases, and 19 bases lay in between. Germline-derived CDR1 and CDR2 are SQVTM and ANQGSEA. The CDR3 has 15 residues. Here the CDR3 DNA reads TGCAGCGTTGAAGATCGAAGGTCCCTCTCGGTCGAGCAGTTCTTC. Residues: CSVEDRRSLSVEQFF.

The chain has TRBV20-1 and TRBJ1-1; D gene unclear. There are 14 residues in the CDR3. Germline V CDR1 and CDR2: DFQATT, SNEGSKA (reference sequence). With 0 bases removed from V and 2 bases from J, the gap between germline ends came to 10 bases. CDR3 loop: CSAREGPLNTEAFF. CDR3 nucleotides: TGCAGTGCTAGAGAAGGCCCTCTTAACACTGAAGCTTTCTTT.

A few counts support this clonotype. The chain couples TRBV18 to TRBJ1-5; D gene ambiguous. CDR1 is KGHSH and CDR2 is LQKENI in the germline V gene. The CDR3 has 15 residues. Trimming cost V 6 bases and J 3 bases, with 15 bases left between them. The DNA for the CDR3 is TGTGCCAGCTCCCTCGGAGTTACGACCAATCAGCCCCAGCATTTT. It specifies CASSLGVTTNQPQHF.

The chain carries TRBV7-3 and TRBJ2-1; D tentatively fits TRBD1 or TRBD2 (6 bases each). The CDR3 contains 15 residues. The V end was cut by 4 bases, the J end by 4 bases, with 14 bases between. Germline V CDR1 and CDR2: SGHTA, FQGTGA. CDR3 in amino acids: CASSSKGGTYNEQFF. CDR3 in DNA: TGTGCCAGCAGCTCAAAAGGGGGGACTTACAATGAGCAGTTCTTC.

This chain connects TRBV20-1 to TRBJ2-3; TRBD1 agrees at 11 bases. J was trimmed by 0 bases and V by 3 bases; bases with no gene match: 2. CDR3 length: 15 residues. CDR1 is DFQATT and CDR2 is SNEGSKA in the germline V gene (reference sequence). CDR3 DNA: TGCAGTGCTAGTGGGACAGGGGGTAGCACAGATACGCAGTATTTT. Translated: CSASGTGGSTDTQYF.

The CDR3 is CASSLRLLTGSEGIQPQHF. The DNA of the CDR3 is TGTGCCAGCAGTTTACGTCTATTAACCGGGAGTGAGGGAATTCAGCCCCAGCATTTT. The chain uses TRBV27 and TRBJ1-5; D is ambiguous. Germline V CDR1 and CDR2: MNHEY, SMNVEV (reference sequence). This CDR3 is built from 19 residues. Trimming shortened V by 2 bases and J by 6 bases, and 26 bases separated the two germline ends.

V is TRBV5-1 and J is TRBJ2-1, with 13 positions matching TRBD2. CDR1 and CDR2 (germline): SGHRS, YFSETQ. The CDR3 is 16 amino acids. The V and J ends lost 1 base and 7 bases, in that order; junction bases with no gene match: 5. CDR3 bases: TGCGCCAGCAGCTTGCCCACTAGCGGGGGGGCGAATGAGCAGTTCTTC. Protein product: CASSLPTSGGANEQFF.

The V call is TRBV7-3, the J call TRBJ1-5, with 8 bases fitting TRBD1. Germline CDR1 is SGHTA and CDR2 is FQGTGA. The ends lost 3 bases at V and 4 bases at J; junction bases unmatched: 17. CDR3 size: 19 residues. The CDR3, as DNA: TGTGCCAGCAGCTTTCCCCGACAGGGGACACCTACGGGAAATCAGCCCCAGCATTTT. Encoded protein: CASSFPRQGTPTGNQPQHF.

This clonotype was counted only a few times. The V and J genes are TRBV29-1 and TRBJ2-2, with 9 nucleotides matching TRBD2. The CDR3 spans 16 residues. The V and J ends lost 3 bases and 5 bases, in that order; junction bases with no gene match: 10. Germline V gene sequence: CDR1 SQVTM, CDR2 ANQGSEA. This chain's CDR3 is CSVEEPGLARTGELFF. CDR3 coding DNA: TGCAGCGTTGAGGAACCGGGACTAGCAAGGACCGGGGAGCTGTTTTTT.

This clonotype has just a few counts. The gene calls are TRBV6-6 and TRBJ2-7; weak D call: TRBD1 (6 bases). Germline V lookup: CDR1 MNHNY, CDR2 SVGAGI (reference sequence). Trimming removed 6 bases at V and 2 bases at J, with 17 bases between. The CDR3 loop spans 15 amino acids. The DNA of the CDR3 is TGTGCCAGCAGCCCCGCCCGGGACACTGCCTACGAGCAGTACGTC. This gives the protein CASSPARDTAYEQYV.

There are many counts of this clonotype. The chain combines TRBV29-1 with TRBJ2-7; tentatively, D is TRBD2 (7 bases). This CDR3 has 12 residues. Germline V lookup: CDR1 SQVTM, CDR2 ANQGSEA. Trimming removed 4 bases from V and 6 bases from J, with 13 bases in between. As DNA, the CDR3 is TGCAGCGTTGCACGGGGGGCGGGCGAGCAGTACTTC. Its translation: CSVARGAGEQYF.

This clonotype has a handful of counts. The rearrangement uses TRBV3-1 and TRBJ1-3; 10 nucleotides agree with TRBD1. Germline trimming cut 8 bases from V and 4 bases from J; bases unmatched to any gene: 8. The length of the CDR3 is 15 residues. CDR1 and CDR2 from the germline V gene are LGHDT and YNNKEL (reference sequence). CDR3: CASSTGGTTGNTIYF. The CDR3 DNA follows: TGTGCCAGCTCGACAGGGGGCACGACGGGAAACACCATATATTTT.

This clonotype was found a few times. CDR3 in amino acids: CSVAWGAQETQYF. CDR3 nucleotides: TGCAGCGTCGCGTGGGGGGCGCAGGAGACCCAGTACTTC. The genes are TRBV29-1 and TRBJ2-5; perhaps D is TRBD1 or TRBD2 (6 bases each). Trimming shortened V by 6 bases and J by 5 bases, and 16 bases separated the two germline ends. The CDR3 contains 13 residues. In germline, CDR1 is SQVTM, CDR2 ANQGSEA.

The rearrangement links TRBV5-1 to TRBJ2-3; 10 bases line up with TRBD2. CDR3 length: 16 residues. Germline trimming cut 4 bases from V and 4 bases from J; bases unmatched to any gene: 9. CDR1 SGHRS and CDR2 YFSETQ come from the germline V gene. The CDR3 bases are TGCGCCAGCAGCCCCCCGCTAGCGGGGGAGGCAGATACGCAGTATTTT. Protein sequence: CASSPPLAGEADTQYF. The full variable domain, completed using reference TRBV5-1 and TRBJ2-3, is KAGVTQTPRYLIKTRGQQVTLSCSPISGHRSVSWYQQTPGQGLQFLFEYFSETQRNKGNFPGRFSGRQFSNSRSEMNVSTLELGDSALYLCASSPPLAGEADTQYFGPGTRLTVL.

This clonotype has ten or more counts. This chain links TRBV4-2 with TRBJ2-7, with D unresolved. The CDR3 extends over 15 amino acids. Germline V gene sequence: CDR1 LGHNA, CDR2 YNFKEQ. V lost 2 bases and J lost 7, with 18 bases in between. CDR3 protein: CASSQTDTPLREQYF. CDR3 DNA sequence: TGTGCCAGCAGCCAAACTGACACCCCGCTACGGGAGCAGTACTTC.

This clonotype has just a few counts. The chain joins TRBV15 to TRBJ2-3; D not certain. Germline CDR1 and CDR2: LNHNV and YYDKDF (reference sequence). V gave up 4 bases and J gave up 2 bases, with 10 bases separating them. The CDR3 runs 14 residues. CDR3 amino acids: CATSTQAATDTQYF. In DNA, the CDR3 is TGTGCCACCAGCACGCAGGCGGCCACAGATACGCAGTATTTT.

The chain is built from TRBV12-3 or TRBV12-4 and TRBJ2-5; D could derive from TRBD1 or TRBD2 (5 bases each). The CDR3 extends over 13 amino acids. Deletions cut 6 bases from V and 5 bases from J, with 13 bases between. The CDR3 reads CASRGPIIETQYF. The DNA for the CDR3 is TGTGCCAGCAGGGGACCGATAATCGAGACCCAGTACTTC.

This clonotype was picked up a small number of times. The rearrangement joins TRBV12-3 or TRBV12-4 to TRBJ1-5, with D possibly being TRBD1 (5 bases). Trimming stripped 4 bases from V and 0 bases from J, with 7 bases between. This CDR3 comprises 14 residues. Here the CDR3 reads CASSWGVSNQPQHF. In nucleotides, the CDR3 is TGTGCCAGCAGTTGGGGGGTTAGCAATCAGCCCCAGCATTTT.